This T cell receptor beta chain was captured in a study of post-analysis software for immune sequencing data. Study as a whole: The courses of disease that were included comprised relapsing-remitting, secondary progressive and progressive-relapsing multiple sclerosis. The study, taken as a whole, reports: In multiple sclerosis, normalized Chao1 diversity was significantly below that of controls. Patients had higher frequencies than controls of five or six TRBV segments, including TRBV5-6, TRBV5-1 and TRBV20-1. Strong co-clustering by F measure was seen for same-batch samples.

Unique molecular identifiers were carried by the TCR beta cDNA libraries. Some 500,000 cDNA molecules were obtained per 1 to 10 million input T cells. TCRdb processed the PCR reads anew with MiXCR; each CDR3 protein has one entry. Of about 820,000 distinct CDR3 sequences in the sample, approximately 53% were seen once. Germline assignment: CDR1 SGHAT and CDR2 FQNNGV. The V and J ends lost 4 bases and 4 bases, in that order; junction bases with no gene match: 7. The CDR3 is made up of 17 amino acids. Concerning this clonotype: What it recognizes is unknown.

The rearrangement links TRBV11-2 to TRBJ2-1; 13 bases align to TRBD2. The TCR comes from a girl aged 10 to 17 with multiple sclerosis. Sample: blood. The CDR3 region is CASSYRTSGGPYNEQFF. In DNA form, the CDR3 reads TGTGCCAGCAGCTACCGGACTAGCGGGGGCCCGTACAATGAGCAGTTCTTC.